This T cell receptor (beta chain) was sequenced in a study of glioma-infiltrating T cells after dendritic cell vaccination. Study details: Patients received autologous tumor lysate-pulsed dendritic cell vaccination between about 2003 and 2013.

In the case of this clone: No antigen is known for it.

As for time point: after dendritic cell vaccination, including at tumor progression/relapse. Selection required adequate fresh-frozen tumor tissue plus more than two years' survival data. The PCR used 60 V beta and 13 J beta primers. The table came from immunoSEQ multiplex PCR; TCRdb's copy has only in-frame clones and leaves some out. The sample lists roughly 100,000 clones; roughly 89% were seen once. Study-wide findings and caveats: Higher TCR clonality did not directly relate to longer survival.

Sequenced material: blood, taken after dendritic cell vaccination. The receptor was isolated from a human donor with glioblastoma.

This chain's CDR3 is CAWIQSYEQYF. The CDR3 nucleotides read TGTGCCTGGATCCAGTCGTACGAGCAGTACTTC. J is TRBJ2-7 and V is TRBV30, with D unresolved. There are 11 residues in the CDR3. Germline CDR1 and CDR2: GTSNPN and SVGIG (reference sequence). V shed 4 bases and J shed 4 bases, with 8 bases lying between them.